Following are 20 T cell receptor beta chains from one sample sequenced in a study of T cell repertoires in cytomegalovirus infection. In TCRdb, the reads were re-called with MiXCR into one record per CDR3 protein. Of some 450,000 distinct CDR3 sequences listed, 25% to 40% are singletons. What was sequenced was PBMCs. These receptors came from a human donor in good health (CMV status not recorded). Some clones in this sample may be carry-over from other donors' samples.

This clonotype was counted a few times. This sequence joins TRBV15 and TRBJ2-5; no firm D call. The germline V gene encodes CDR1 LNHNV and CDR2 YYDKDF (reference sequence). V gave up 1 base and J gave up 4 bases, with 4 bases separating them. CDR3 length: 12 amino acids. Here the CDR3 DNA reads TGTGCCACCAGCAGAGCCTTAGAGACCCAGTACTTC. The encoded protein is CATSRALETQYF.

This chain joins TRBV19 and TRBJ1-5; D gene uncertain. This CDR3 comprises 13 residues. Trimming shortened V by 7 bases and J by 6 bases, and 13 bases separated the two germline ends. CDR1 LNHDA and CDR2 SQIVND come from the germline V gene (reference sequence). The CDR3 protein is CASTEGYRQPQHF. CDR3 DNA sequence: TGTGCCAGTACGGAAGGGTACCGTCAGCCCCAGCATTTT. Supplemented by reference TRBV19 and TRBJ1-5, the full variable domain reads DGGITQSPKYLFRKEGQNVTLSCEQNLNHDAMYWYRQDPGQGLRLIYYSQIVNDFQKGDIAEGYSVSREKKESFPLTVTSAQKNPTAFYLCASTEGYRQPQHFGDGTRLSIL.

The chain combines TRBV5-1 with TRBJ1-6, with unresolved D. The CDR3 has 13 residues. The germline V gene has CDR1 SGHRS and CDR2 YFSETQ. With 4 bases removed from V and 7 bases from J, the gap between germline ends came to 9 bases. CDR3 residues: CASSGEQNSPLHF. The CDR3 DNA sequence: TGCGCCAGCAGCGGAGAACAGAATTCACCCCTCCACTTT.

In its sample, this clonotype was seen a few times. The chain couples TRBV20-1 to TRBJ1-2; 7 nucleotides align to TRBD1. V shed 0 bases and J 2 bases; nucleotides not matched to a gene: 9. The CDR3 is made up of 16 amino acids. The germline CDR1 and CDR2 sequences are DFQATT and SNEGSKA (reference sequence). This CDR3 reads CSARDGGQPLNYGYTF. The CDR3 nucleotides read TGCAGTGCTAGAGATGGGGGACAGCCATTGAACTATGGCTACACCTTC.

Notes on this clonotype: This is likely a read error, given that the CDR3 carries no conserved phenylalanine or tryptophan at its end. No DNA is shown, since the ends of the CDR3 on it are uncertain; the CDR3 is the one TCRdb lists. CDR3 region: CASGLTMNTEALL. The chain carries TRBV12-5 and TRBJ1-1. The CDR3 is 13 amino acids in total, end residues counted. The germline CDR1 and CDR2 sequences are LGHNT and FRNRAP.

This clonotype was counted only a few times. Written as DNA, the CDR3 is TGTGCCAGCAGTGTTTTCTCTAACACTGAAGCTTTCTTT. Protein: CASSVFSNTEAFF. The chain employs TRBV6-1 and TRBJ1-1; D not certain. Germline assignment: CDR1 MNHNS and CDR2 SASEGT. The CDR3 spans 13 residues. Between the trimmed V and J ends, which lost 4 bases and 2 bases, there was a span of 8 bases.

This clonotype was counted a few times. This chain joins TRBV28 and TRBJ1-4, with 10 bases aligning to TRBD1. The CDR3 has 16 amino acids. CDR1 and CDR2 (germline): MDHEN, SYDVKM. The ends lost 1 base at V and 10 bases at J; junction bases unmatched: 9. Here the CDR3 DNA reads TGTGCCAGCAGTTTATCAACCGGGACAGGGGTGGTAAAACTGTTTTTT. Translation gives CASSLSTGTGVVKLFF.

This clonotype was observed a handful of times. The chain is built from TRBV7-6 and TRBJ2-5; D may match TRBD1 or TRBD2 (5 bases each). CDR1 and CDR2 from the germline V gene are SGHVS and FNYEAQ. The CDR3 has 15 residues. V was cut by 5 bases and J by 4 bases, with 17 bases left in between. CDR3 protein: CASSRGAIRAETQYF. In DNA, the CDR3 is TGTGCCAGCAGCCGAGGGGCGATCAGGGCAGAGACCCAGTACTTC.

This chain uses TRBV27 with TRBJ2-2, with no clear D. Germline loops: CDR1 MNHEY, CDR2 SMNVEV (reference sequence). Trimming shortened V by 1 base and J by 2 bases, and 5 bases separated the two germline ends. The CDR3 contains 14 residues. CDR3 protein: CASSLYLNTGELFF. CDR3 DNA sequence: TGTGCCAGCAGTTTATACTTAAACACCGGGGAGCTGTTTTTT.

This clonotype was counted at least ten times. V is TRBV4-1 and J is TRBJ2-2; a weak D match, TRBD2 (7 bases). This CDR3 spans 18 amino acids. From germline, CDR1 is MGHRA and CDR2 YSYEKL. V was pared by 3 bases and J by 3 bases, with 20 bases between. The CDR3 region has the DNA TGCGCCAGCAGCCAGAAAAAAGGGGGGGCATATGACACCGGGGAGCTGTTTTTT. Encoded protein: CASSQKKGGAYDTGELFF.

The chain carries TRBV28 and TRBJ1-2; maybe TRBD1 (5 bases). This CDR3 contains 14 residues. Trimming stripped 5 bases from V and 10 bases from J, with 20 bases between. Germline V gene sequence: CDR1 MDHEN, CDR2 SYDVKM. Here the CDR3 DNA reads TGTGCCAGCAGTACGCTTGGGGGGGGACGGGACTACACCTTC. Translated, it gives CASSTLGGGRDYTF.

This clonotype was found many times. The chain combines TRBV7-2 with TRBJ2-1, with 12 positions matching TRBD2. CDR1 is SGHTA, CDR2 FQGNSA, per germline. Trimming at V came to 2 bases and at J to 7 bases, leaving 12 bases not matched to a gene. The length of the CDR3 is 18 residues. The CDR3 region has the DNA TGTGCCAGCAGCTTACCGATATTGACTAGCGGGGGTCGGAATGAGCAGTTCTTC. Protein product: CASSLPILTSGGRNEQFF.

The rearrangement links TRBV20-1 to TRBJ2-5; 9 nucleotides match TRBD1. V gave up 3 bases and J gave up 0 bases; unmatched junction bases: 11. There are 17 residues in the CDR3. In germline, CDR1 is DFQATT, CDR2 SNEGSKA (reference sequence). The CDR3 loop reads CSASIVGDRVYQETQYF. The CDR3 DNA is TGCAGTGCTAGCATTGTTGGGGACAGGGTATACCAAGAGACCCAGTACTTC.

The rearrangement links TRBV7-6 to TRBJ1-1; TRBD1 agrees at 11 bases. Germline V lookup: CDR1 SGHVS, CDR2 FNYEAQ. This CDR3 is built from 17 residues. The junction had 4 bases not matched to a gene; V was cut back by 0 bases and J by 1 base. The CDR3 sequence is CASSLAGQGVGNTEAFF. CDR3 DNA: TGTGCCAGCAGCTTAGCGGGACAGGGGGTCGGGAACACTGAAGCTTTCTTT. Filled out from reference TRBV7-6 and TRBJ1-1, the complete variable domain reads GAGVSQSPRYKVTKRGQDVALRCDPISGHVSLYWYRQALGQGPEFLTYFNYEAQQDKSGLPNDRFSAERPEGSISTLTIQRTEQRDSAMYRCASSLAGQGVGNTEAFFGQGTRLTVV.

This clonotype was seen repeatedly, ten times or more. The CDR3 sequence is CATSDPTAPKEKLFF. Here the CDR3 DNA reads TGTGCCACCAGTGACCCGACCGCTCCGAAGGAAAAACTGTTTTTT. The V call is TRBV24-1, the J call TRBJ1-4; D gene ambiguous. CDR3 length: 15 residues. V dropped 4 bases and J dropped 8 bases, with 16 bases sitting between them. The germline V gene encodes CDR1 KGHDR and CDR2 SFDVKD.

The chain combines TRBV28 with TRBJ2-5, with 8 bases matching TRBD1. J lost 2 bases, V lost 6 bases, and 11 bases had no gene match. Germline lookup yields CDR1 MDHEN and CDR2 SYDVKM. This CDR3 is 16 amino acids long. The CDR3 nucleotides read TGTGCCAGCAGGAAACGGGGCAGGGGGCTTCAAGAGACCCAGTACTTC. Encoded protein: CASRKRGRGLQETQYF.

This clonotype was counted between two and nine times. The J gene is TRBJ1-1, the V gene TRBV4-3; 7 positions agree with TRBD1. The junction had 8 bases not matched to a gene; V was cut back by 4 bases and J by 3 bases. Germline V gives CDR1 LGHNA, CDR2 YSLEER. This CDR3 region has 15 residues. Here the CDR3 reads CASSRGGTEDTEAFF. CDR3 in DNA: TGCGCCAGCAGCCGGGGCGGGACAGAGGACACTGAAGCTTTCTTT.

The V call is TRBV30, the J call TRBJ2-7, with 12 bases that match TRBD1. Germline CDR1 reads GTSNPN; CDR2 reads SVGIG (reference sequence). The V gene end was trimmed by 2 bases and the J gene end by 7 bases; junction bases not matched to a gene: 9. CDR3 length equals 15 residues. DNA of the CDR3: TGTGCCTGGAGTCCACCGGGACAGGGGGCTTGGGAGCAGTACTTC. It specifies CAWSPPGQGAWEQYF.

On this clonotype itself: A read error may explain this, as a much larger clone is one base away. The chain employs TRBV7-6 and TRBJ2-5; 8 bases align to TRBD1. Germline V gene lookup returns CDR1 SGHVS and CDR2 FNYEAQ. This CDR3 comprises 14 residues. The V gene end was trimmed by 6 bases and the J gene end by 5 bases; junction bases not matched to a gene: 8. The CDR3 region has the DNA TGTGCCAGCAGACCTGGACAGGGATGGGAGACCCAGTACTTC. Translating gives CASRPGQGWETQYF.

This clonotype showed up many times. DNA for the CDR3: TGTGCCAGCAGCTTAAACGTGGGTTCACCCCTCCACTTT. It codes for CASSLNVGSPLHF. V usage is TRBV7-3 and J usage is TRBJ1-6, with D unclear. The V gene's germline CDR1 is SGHTA and CDR2 FQGTGA. Trimming stripped 1 base from V and 9 bases from J, with 7 bases between. CDR3 length: 13 residues.